The 6 T cell receptor beta chains below come from one sample, sequenced in a study of vaccination and CD4 T cells after COVID-19. Treatment described: approximately nine-day PBMC culture with coronavirus spike peptide pools or control peptides (ViraFEST assay). Oncomine TCR Beta short-read sequencing was applied to DNA from cultured CD4+ T cells. TCRdb re-analysed the PCR reads in MiXCR, keeping a single row per CDR3 protein. The data contain about 14,000 distinct CDR3 sequences, roughly 50% of them singletons. No antigen has been identified for these receptors. The sample was CD4+ T cells from blood, cultured in vitro. The source is a human donor who had recovered from COVID-19.

This rearrangement joins TRBV19 to TRBJ1-2; TRBD1 is a possible D gene (5 bases). Trimming removed 2 bases at V and 8 bases at J, with 12 bases between. CDR3 size: 13 residues. In germline, CDR1 is LNHDA, CDR2 SQIVND (reference sequence). Here the CDR3 DNA reads TGTGCCAGTAGTATAACCAGGGCGAGAGGCTACACCTTC. This encodes CASSITRARGYTF. The complete variable domain, with remaining parts taken from reference TRBV19 and TRBJ1-2, reads DGGITQSPKYLFRKEGQNVTLSCEQNLNHDAMYWYRQDPGQGLRLIYYSQIVNDFQKGDIAEGYSVSREKKESFPLTVTSAQKNPTAFYLCASSITRARGYTFGSGTRLTVV.

V and J are TRBV19 and TRBJ1-2, with 7 bases aligning to TRBD1. The CDR3 is made up of 14 amino acids. J was trimmed by 4 bases and V by 6 bases; bases with no gene match: 8. Germline CDR1 and CDR2: LNHDA and SQIVND (reference sequence). This CDR3 is CASSAGQQLYGYTF. The CDR3 nucleotides are TGTGCCAGTAGCGCGGGACAGCAGCTCTATGGCTACACCTTC. Supplemented by reference TRBV19 and TRBJ1-2, the full variable domain reads DGGITQSPKYLFRKEGQNVTLSCEQNLNHDAMYWYRQDPGQGLRLIYYSQIVNDFQKGDIAEGYSVSREKKESFPLTVTSAQKNPTAFYLCASSAGQQLYGYTFGSGTRLTVV.

A few counts support this clonotype. The chain uses TRBV7-3 and TRBJ2-6, with D uncertain. CDR3 size: 14 residues. Germline V gene data show CDR1 as SGHTA and CDR2 as FQGTGA. The V gene lost 5 bases and the J gene lost 1 base, with 6 bases spanning the gap. The CDR3 DNA is TGTGCCAGCAGCGAATTGTCTGGGGCCAACGTCCTGACTTTC. This gives the protein CASSELSGANVLTF.

Only a few counts were recorded for this clonotype. The chain uses TRBV6-2 or TRBV6-3 and TRBJ2-1; D is perhaps TRBD1 (6 bases). With 2 bases removed from V and 1 base from J, the gap between germline ends came to 9 bases. CDR3 size: 15 residues. Per germline, CDR1 MNHEY and CDR2 SVGEGT. The CDR3: CASSYGDISYNEQFF. Here the CDR3 DNA reads TGTGCCAGCAGTTACGGGGACATTTCCTACAATGAGCAGTTCTTC.

This sequence joins TRBV7-2 and TRBJ1-5; no reliable D call. There are 12 residues in the CDR3. The germline V gene encodes CDR1 SGHTA and CDR2 FQGNSA. Trimming removed 5 bases at V and 2 bases at J, with 4 bases between. For the CDR3, the DNA is TGTGCCAGCAGCCCGGGCAATCAGCCCCAGCATTTT. This sequence encodes CASSPGNQPQHF. The whole variable domain, remainder taken from reference TRBV7-2 and TRBJ1-5, is GAGVSQSPSNKVTEKGKDVELRCDPISGHTALYWYRQSLGQGLEFLIYFQGNSAPDKSGLPSDRFSAERTGGSVSTLTIQRTQQEDSAVYLCASSPGNQPQHFGDGTRLSIL.

This sequence joins TRBV27 and TRBJ1-2, with D maybe TRBD1 (5 bases). From germline, CDR1 is MNHEY and CDR2 SMNVEV (reference sequence). CDR3 size: 14 residues. Trimming shortened V by 6 bases and J by 3 bases, and 14 bases separated the two germline ends. Here the CDR3 reads CASSKPGQDYGYTF. DNA of the CDR3: TGTGCCAGCAGCAAACCCGGACAAGACTATGGCTACACCTTC.